A selection of T cell receptor beta chains follows, all from one sample in a study of CD8+ T cells in alopecia areata. TCRdb's table, derived via immunoSEQ multiplex PCR, lists solely in-frame clones and lacks some. The profile shows approximately 150,000 clones, approximately 51% of them singletons. Specimen: CD4+ T cells sorted from blood, collected at week 0. These TCRs come from a human donor with alopecia areata. The CDR3 runs from the conserved cysteine through the conserved F or W. D genes are given only for firm matches. A row's size may be missing; if present it is once, few, many or a size class.

d_call j_call clone_size v_call cdr3_length cdr3_nt cdr3_aa
NA TRBJ2-7 once TRBV14 13 TGTGCCAGCAGCCCTACAGTTTTACTCGAGCAGTACTTC CASSPTVLLEQYF
TRBD1 TRBJ2-7 once TRBV5-4 16 TGTGCCAGCAGCTTGACCAGACAGGGGGGATCCTACGAGCAGTACTTC CASSLTRQGGSYEQYF
NA TRBJ2-6 NA TRBV5-1 16 TGCGCCAGCAGCTCGCTGTCTGGGAGCGGGGCCAACGTCCTGACTTTC CASSSLSGSGANVLTF
NA TRBJ2-3 NA TRBV25-1 15 TGTGCCAGCAGTGAATCGACTACCATAGAGGATACGCAGTATTTT CASSESTTIEDTQYF
TRBD1 TRBJ1-1 NA TRBV5-1 13 TGCGCCAGCAGCTCCCGACAGGGCACTGAAGCTTTCTTT CASSSRQGTEAFF
TRBD2 TRBJ2-6 NA TRBV29-1 17 TGCAGCGTGGTTGGGGAGGGGTGGAGCTCTGGGGCCAACGTCCTGACTTTC CSVVGEGWSSGANVLTF
TRBD2 TRBJ2-1 NA TRBV29-1 14 TGCAGCGTTGTCGGTACTAGCGTCTACAATGAGCAGTTCTTC CSVVGTSVYNEQFF
TRBD1 TRBJ1-5 few TRBV6-1 14 TGTGCCAGCAGTCTAAAGGACAGGGCGCAGCCCCAGCATTTT CASSLKDRAQPQHF
NA TRBJ1-2 few TRBV29-1 13 TGCAGCGTTGACCGGGGGCCCTCTTATGGCTACACCTTC CSVDRGPSYGYTF
TRBD1 TRBJ2-3 NA TRBV5-1 15 TGCGCCAGCAGTTTAACAGGGGCTAGCACAGATACGCAGTATTTT CASSLTGASTDTQYF
TRBD1 TRBJ2-7 NA TRBV14 14 TGTGCCAGCAGCCGCACAGGGGGGACCTACGAGCAGTACTTC CASSRTGGTYEQYF
NA TRBJ2-1 NA TRBV19 14 TGTGCCAGCGCAAGGGCAACGACCTACAATGAGCAGTTCTTC CASARATTYNEQFF
TRBD1 TRBJ2-1 NA TRBV7-2 15 TGTGCCAGCAGCTTAACAGGGACAGGGTCTGGGGAGCAGTTCTTC CASSLTGTGSGEQFF
TRBD1 TRBJ2-7 few TRBV23-1 14 TGCGCCAGCAGGGGGACAGGGAAGGAAGACGAGCAGTACTTC CASRGTGKEDEQYF
NA TRBJ2-7 NA TRBV2 13 TGTGCCAGCACCGAAATCGGGGGCAGCGAGCAGTACTTC CASTEIGGSEQYF
TRBD1 TRBJ2-7 NA TRBV29-1 14 TGCAGCGTTGCCACAGACAGGGGTCTCTACGAGCAGTACTTC CSVATDRGLYEQYF
TRBD2 TRBJ2-2 few TRBV13 17 TGTGCCAGCAGCCCCAGTCTAGCGGGACTATTCACCGGGGAGCTGTTTTTT CASSPSLAGLFTGELFF
NA TRBJ1-1 NA TRBV6-5 10 TGTGCCAGCAGCCAGCCTGAAGCTTTCTTT CASSQPEAFF
TRBD1 TRBJ1-4 NA TRBV25-1 13 TGTGCCAGCGGGGGACAGTGGAATGAAAAACTGTTTTTT CASGGQWNEKLFF
NA TRBJ1-4 NA TRBV29-1 12 TGCAGCGCAACAGCAACTAATGAAAAACTGTTTTTT CSATATNEKLFF
NA TRBJ2-6 NA TRBV7-2 15 TGTGCCAGCAGCTTATTTCGCTCTGGGGCCAACGTCCTGACTTTC CASSLFRSGANVLTF
TRBD1 TRBJ2-7 few TRBV29-1 13 TGCAGCGTGGGGAGTCAGGGGGCGAACGAGCAGTACTTC CSVGSQGANEQYF
NA TRBJ1-2 NA TRBV7-9 14 TGTGCCAGCAGACACACAGGGTCCAACTATGGCTACACCTTC CASRHTGSNYGYTF
NA TRBJ2-2 few TRBV11-2 15 TGTGCCAGCAGCTCCGTGCGGCAGGGTCATCGGGAGCTGTTTTTT CASSSVRQGHRELFF
TRBD2 TRBJ2-5 NA TRBV27 14 TGTGCCAGCAGTTTGGCGGGAGGGCCACAGACCCAGTACTTC CASSLAGGPQTQYF
TRBD1 TRBJ1-1 NA TRBV6-1 13 TGTGCCAGCGGACAGGACACGTACACTGAAGCTTTCTTT CASGQDTYTEAFF
TRBD1 TRBJ2-5 few TRBV30 15 TGTGCCTGGAGTCTACACGACAGGGGCGGAGAGACCCAGTACTTC CAWSLHDRGGETQYF
TRBD2 TRBJ2-1 NA TRBV4-3 14 TGCGCCAGCAGCCAGGCGGGGGGACTAGCGGAGCAGTTCTTC CASSQAGGLAEQFF
NA TRBJ2-3 NA TRBV30 14 TGTGCCCAGGGGGGCGGGAGTCCCCCAGATACGCAGTATTTT CAQGGGSPPDTQYF
NA TRBJ2-6 NA TRBV5-1 15 TGCGCCAGCAGCTTGCTGGGCGCGGGGGCCAACGTCCTGACTTTC CASSLLGAGANVLTF
NA TRBJ2-5 NA TRBV19 15 TGTGCCAGTATTTTTCCAGATAAAGGGCGGGAGACCCAGTACTTC CASIFPDKGRETQYF
TRBD2 TRBJ2-3 NA TRBV18 16 TGTGCCAGCTCACCTATTCCAGCGGGAGGAGCAGATACGCAGTATTTT CASSPIPAGGADTQYF
NA TRBJ2-3 NA TRBV7-2 12 TGTGCCAGCAGCTTAGAGCGGATTACGCAGTATTTT CASSLERITQYF
NA TRBJ2-3 NA TRBV10-3 11 TGTGCCATCAGTGAGCGAGATACGCAGTATTTT CAISERDTQYF
NA TRBJ1-2 few TRBV30 12 TGTGCCTGGAGAAAGGATAACTATGGCTACACCTTC CAWRKDNYGYTF
NA TRBJ2-1 NA TRBV19 13 TGTGCCAGTAGTCTCGCTAGTGGGGATGAGCAGTTCTTC CASSLASGDEQFF
NA TRBJ1-5 NA TRBV7-9 15 TGTGCCAGCAGCTCGCGGGAAGGGGTCAATCAGCCCCAGCATTTT CASSSREGVNQPQHF
NA TRBJ1-2 NA TRBV11-2 12 TGTGCCAGCAGCTTAGAGGGGAATGGCTACACCTTC CASSLEGNGYTF
NA TRBJ2-3 NA TRBV29-1 13 TGCAGCGTGCTCGAGAGGTCAGCCGATACGCAGTATTTT CSVLERSADTQYF
NA TRBJ1-2 once TRBV5-8 14 TGTGCCAGCAGCTTTATTGGGGCGCGTAATGGCTACACCTTC CASSFIGARNGYTF
NA TRBJ2-7 few TRBV7-9 11 TGTGCCAGCAGCCCGGGCTACGAGCAGTACTTC CASSPGYEQYF
NA TRBJ2-7 once TRBV30 12 TGTGCCTGGAGTGTGCAGGGGAGCGAGCAGTACTTC CAWSVQGSEQYF